These 25 T cell receptor beta chains were sequenced from one sample in a study of glioma-infiltrating T cells. Amplification of TCR alpha and beta CDR3 regions from RNA used iRepertoire nested multiplex PCR. TCRdb redid the calling of the multiplex PCR reads with MiXCR, one entry per CDR3 protein. This table has more than 90,000 distinct CDR3 sequences, roughly 40% appearing once. The source material was glioma tissue, nonneoplastic brain tissue, or PBMCs (not recorded which). The receptors come from a human donor with low-grade glioma or glioblastoma, undergoing nonglioma brain surgery, or in good health (not recorded which).

The gene calls are TRBV19 and TRBJ2-3; 7 nucleotides line up with TRBD1. CDR1 and CDR2 from the germline V gene are LNHDA and SQIVND (reference sequence). The CDR3 consists of 14 residues. Trimming at V came to 9 bases and at J to 7 bases, leaving 13 bases not matched to a gene. DNA of the CDR3: TGTGCCAGCGCCGAGAGGGGGCTACCATATACGCAGTATTTT. It codes for CASAERGLPYTQYF. Full variable domain (outside the CDR3, taken from reference TRBV19 and TRBJ2-3): DGGITQSPKYLFRKEGQNVTLSCEQNLNHDAMYWYRQDPGQGLRLIYYSQIVNDFQKGDIAEGYSVSREKKESFPLTVTSAQKNPTAFYLCASAERGLPYTQYFGPGTRLTVL.

Ten or more counts support this clonotype. The genes are TRBV14 and TRBJ2-2; no clear D gene. The V gene lost 1 base and the J gene lost 5 bases, with 2 bases spanning the gap. Germline CDR1 is SGHDN and CDR2 is FVKESK. The CDR3 consists of 12 residues. The CDR3 sequence: CASSQGTGELFF. CDR3 nucleotides: TGTGCCAGCAGCCAAGGAACCGGGGAGCTGTTTTTT. The whole variable domain, filled in from reference TRBV14 and TRBJ2-2, reads EAGVTQFPSHSVIEKGQTVTLRCDPISGHDNLYWYRRVMGKEIKFLLHFVKESKQDESGMPNNRFLAERTGGTYSTLKVQPAELEDSGVYFCASSQGTGELFFGEGSRLTVL.

The chain joins TRBV9 to TRBJ2-1; 15 nucleotides align to TRBD2. With 7 bases clipped from V and 4 bases from J, the junction kept 18 bases outside the gene matches. This CDR3 spans 20 amino acids. Germline V gene data show CDR1 as SGDLS and CDR2 as YYNGEE. CDR3 residues: CASGTPGLAGGDTNYNEQFF. In DNA form, the CDR3 reads TGTGCCAGCGGCACACCGGGACTAGCGGGAGGCGACACCAATTACAATGAGCAGTTCTTC.

With regard to this clonotype: A read error is possible here, since a much larger clone lies one base away. This chain uses TRBV9 with TRBJ2-5; 13 bases match TRBD2. The J segment lost 7 bases and the V segment lost 4 bases, leaving 7 bases of the junction unmatched. Germline CDR1 is SGDLS and CDR2 is YYNGEE. The CDR3 runs 15 residues. The CDR3 DNA follows: TGTGCCAGCAGCCCGGGACTAGCGGGGAAAGGGACCCAGTACTTC. Encoded protein: CASSPGLAGKGTQYF.

For this clonotype: A read error is possible here, since a much larger clone lies one base away. The chain combines TRBV7-3 with TRBJ2-2, with 8 bases that match TRBD1. CDR1 SGHTA and CDR2 FQGTGA come from the germline V gene. V was clipped by 5 bases and J by 3 bases; unmatched bases: 8. The CDR3 has 16 residues. CDR3 in amino acids: CASSLRTGSDTGELFF. The CDR3 region has the DNA TGTGCCAGCAGCCTCCGGACAGGGTCGGACACCGGGGAGCTGTTTTTT.

The chain has TRBV24-1 and TRBJ2-7, with 9 bases fitting TRBD1. The CDR3 is 16 residues long. Germline V gene lookup returns CDR1 KGHDR and CDR2 SFDVKD. V trimming: 3 bases; J trimming: 7 bases; junction bases outside the gene matches: 12. The CDR3 coding sequence is TGTGCCACCAGTGATCCGGGACAGGGACGTGTCAATGAGCAGTACTTC. This translates into CATSDPGQGRVNEQYF.

Concerning this clonotype itself: The conserved phenylalanine or tryptophan normally closing the CDR3 is absent here, so this likely arose from a read error. This chain uses TRBV20-1 with TRBJ1-6; perhaps TRBD1 as D (6 bases). There are 13 residues in the CDR3. Germline V gene sequence: CDR1 DFQATT, CDR2 SNEGSKA (reference sequence). The CDR3 loop reads CSATKGNGTPLHC. Written as DNA, the CDR3 is TGCAGTGCTACCAAAGGGAATGGGACACCACTCCACTGT.

This clonotype showed up just a few times. V gene TRBV5-5 combines with J gene TRBJ1-1; D not certain. Germline loops: CDR1 SGHKS, CDR2 YYEKEE (reference sequence). CDR3 size: 14 residues. Trimming removed 4 bases from V and 1 base from J, with 11 bases in between. DNA of the CDR3: TGTGCCAGCAGCCTGGTATCAGCGAACACTGAAGCTTTCTTT. Residues: CASSLVSANTEAFF.

The chain links TRBV9 to TRBJ2-5; TRBD2 aligns across 16 bases. Trimming removed 3 bases from V and 5 bases from J; junction bases left unmatched: 7. The V gene's germline CDR1 is SGDLS and CDR2 YYNGEE. The CDR3 sequence is 17 residues long. The CDR3 nucleotides are TGTGCCAGCAGCGGGGGACTAGCGGGAGGGAGGGGCGAGACCCAGTACTTC. Encoded protein: CASSGGLAGGRGETQYF.

The rearrangement links TRBV18 to TRBJ2-7; 9 bases align to TRBD1. Germline values: CDR1 KGHSH, CDR2 LQKENI. This CDR3 spans 15 amino acids. V shed 0 bases, J shed 3 bases, and the junction held 3 bases outside the gene matches. The CDR3 here is CASSPPDRGGYEQYF. DNA for the CDR3: TGTGCCAGCTCACCACCGGACAGGGGAGGCTACGAGCAGTACTTC.

Note on this clonotype: The germline gene is not matched at one end of the junction; a read error may be the cause. J is TRBJ2-5 and V is TRBV28; D is uncertain. The germline gives CDR1 MDHEN, CDR2 SYDVKM. There are 15 residues in the CDR3. The CDR3 DNA is TGTGCCAGCAGCTATGGTATAAGGTACCAAGAGAACCAGTACTTC. Translation gives CASSYGIRYQENQYF.

A word on this clonotype: The junction departs from the called germline gene at one end, perhaps through a read error. The chain couples TRBV27 to TRBJ1-1; 8 bases are a match to TRBD1. This CDR3 region has 15 residues. Germline CDR1 reads MNHEY; CDR2 reads SMNVEV (reference sequence). CDR3: CAISIRTGLGIEAFF. CDR3 coding DNA: TGTGCCATCAGTATTAGGACAGGGTTGGGCATTGAAGCTTTCTTT.

This clonotype was recorded at least ten times. The CDR3 coding sequence is TGTGCCAGCTCCCAAGGGTATAGGGACACTGAAGCTTTCTTT. Residues: CASSQGYRDTEAFF. The genes are TRBV18 and TRBJ1-1; no definite D call. With 6 bases removed from V and 3 bases from J, the gap between germline ends came to 14 bases. Germline CDR1 reads KGHSH; CDR2 reads LQKENI. CDR3 length: 14 amino acids.

The sample holds many counts of this clonotype. V is TRBV19 and J is TRBJ1-5, with 8 bases that match TRBD1. CDR3 length equals 15 residues. Trimming removed 5 bases from V and 6 bases from J; junction bases left unmatched: 9. Germline V CDR1 and CDR2: LNHDA, SQIVND (reference sequence). The DNA of the CDR3 is TGTGCCAGTAGTCTCACCGGACAGGGACCTCAGCCCCAGCATTTT. Protein: CASSLTGQGPQPQHF.

This clonotype was observed at least ten times. V gene TRBV7-2 combines with J gene TRBJ2-3; D unresolved. Deletions cut 3 bases from V and 5 bases from J, with 18 bases between. Germline values: CDR1 SGHTA, CDR2 FQGNSA. The CDR3 is made up of 16 amino acids. The CDR3 is CASSLSSTRAGDTQYF. CDR3 bases: TGTGCCAGCAGCTTGAGCTCAACCCGGGCCGGAGATACGCAGTATTTT.

In its sample, this clonotype was seen many times. V gene TRBV14 combines with J gene TRBJ2-2, with TRBD1 matching over 8 bases. V lost 4 bases, J lost 5 bases, and 6 bases stayed unmatched. The CDR3 is 15 residues long. Per the germline V gene, CDR1 is SGHDN and CDR2 is FVKESK. CDR3 region: CASSLWTGTTGELFF. Here the CDR3 DNA reads TGTGCCAGCAGCCTATGGACAGGGACGACCGGGGAGCTGTTTTTT. Combining the CDR3 with reference TRBV14 and TRBJ2-2 gives the whole variable domain EAGVTQFPSHSVIEKGQTVTLRCDPISGHDNLYWYRRVMGKEIKFLLHFVKESKQDESGMPNNRFLAERTGGTYSTLKVQPAELEDSGVYFCASSLWTGTTGELFFGEGSRLTVL.

This clonotype was detected ten times or more. V is TRBV20-1 and J is TRBJ1-5; D is possibly TRBD1 (6 bases). Per germline, CDR1 DFQATT and CDR2 SNEGSKA (reference sequence). With 7 bases removed from V and 7 bases from J, the gap between germline ends came to 17 bases. The CDR3 has 13 amino acids. The DNA for the CDR3 is TGCAGTGTCAGACCAGGGGCGAGGCAGCCCCAGCATTTT. Protein: CSVRPGARQPQHF.

In this sample, this clonotype turned up many times. The gene calls are TRBV7-8 and TRBJ2-5; weak D call: TRBD2 (6 bases). The CDR3 runs to 18 residues. Trimming took off 2 bases at V and 3 bases at J, with 22 bases between the two ends. Germline V gene data show CDR1 as SGHVS and CDR2 as FQNEAQ. The CDR3 DNA sequence: TGTGCCAGCAGCTTAATTTCCGCTAGCGAAATTGGGAAAGAGACCCAGTACTTC. Translated, it gives CASSLISASEIGKETQYF. The full variable domain, rest sourced from reference TRBV7-8 and TRBJ2-5, is GAGVSQSPRYKVAKRGQDVALRCDPISGHVSLFWYQQALGQGPEFLTYFQNEAQLDKSGLPSDRFFAERPEGSVSTLKIQRTQQEDSAVYLCASSLISASEIGKETQYFGPGTRLLVL.

This clonotype was observed a handful of times. The chain uses TRBV5-6 and TRBJ2-3, with D possibly being TRBD1 (6 bases). Germline CDR1 SGHDT, CDR2 YYEEEE. CDR3 length: 14 amino acids. Trimming cost V 0 bases and J 2 bases, with 7 bases left between them. CDR3 amino acids: CASSLGGHTDTQYF. CDR3 coding DNA: TGTGCCAGCAGCTTGGGGGGGCACACAGATACGCAGTATTTT.

This clonotype was counted at least ten times. Here the CDR3 reads CASSPTSGARTDTQYF. CDR3 coding DNA: TGTGCCAGCAGCCCTACTAGCGGGGCGCGCACAGATACGCAGTATTTT. The chain uses TRBV7-3 and TRBJ2-3, with 10 bases identical to TRBD2. The CDR3 consists of 16 residues. V was clipped by 5 bases and J by 1 base; unmatched bases: 6. CDR1 is SGHTA and CDR2 is FQGTGA in the germline V gene. The variable domain in full, completed from reference TRBV7-3 and TRBJ2-3, reads GAGVSQTPSNKVTEKGKYVELRCDPISGHTALYWYRQSLGQGPEFLIYFQGTGAADDSGLPNDRFFAVRPEGSVSTLKIQRTERGDSAVYLCASSPTSGARTDTQYFGPGTRLTVL.

This clonotype has a count of ten or more. This sequence joins TRBV2 and TRBJ2-1, with 8 nucleotides matching TRBD2. The CDR3 contains 15 residues. The V gene's germline CDR1 is SNHLY and CDR2 FYNNEI. After removal of 4 bases from V and 8 bases from J, the junction contained 10 bases not matched to a gene. The CDR3 DNA sequence: TGTGCCAGCAGTGTGGGCGGGGGGCCGGAGGATGAGCAGTTCTTC. Protein product: CASSVGGGPEDEQFF.

A word on this clonotype: The junction departs from germline at one end; a sequencing error may be responsible. The gene calls are TRBV12-3 or TRBV12-4 and TRBJ2-1; D is unresolved. The CDR3 runs to 13 residues. The CDR3 nucleotides read TGTGCCGGCAGTTTACTAAGACGCAGTGAGCAGTTCTTC. This codes for CAGSLLRRSEQFF.

With respect to this clonotype: A much larger clone differs by one base, so this may be a read error. The conserved phenylalanine or tryptophan is not found at the CDR3 terminus, so this likely reflects a read error. The chain carries TRBV29-1 and TRBJ1-1; unclear D gene. Germline assignment: CDR1 SQVTM and CDR2 ANQGSEA. The CDR3 extends over 12 amino acids. V dropped 7 bases and J dropped 6 bases, with 15 bases sitting between them. The CDR3 protein is CSASSSGSEAFY. As DNA, the CDR3 is TGCAGCGCCTCCTCGTCCGGATCTGAAGCTTTCTAT.

This clonotype was counted ten times or more. The chain links TRBV19 to TRBJ2-1, with no clear D. The CDR3 contains 12 residues. V lost 4 bases and J 4 bases, leaving 5 bases between the germline ends. Germline-derived CDR1 and CDR2 are LNHDA and SQIVND (reference sequence). The CDR3 DNA reads TGTGCCAGTAGTAAAACTTACAATGAGCAGTTCTTC. Protein: CASSKTYNEQFF. Looking up the rest from reference TRBV19 and TRBJ2-1 gives the full variable domain: DGGITQSPKYLFRKEGQNVTLSCEQNLNHDAMYWYRQDPGQGLRLIYYSQIVNDFQKGDIAEGYSVSREKKESFPLTVTSAQKNPTAFYLCASSKTYNEQFFGPGTRLTVL.

The count of this clonotype is one. The chain uses TRBV27 and TRBJ2-5; possibly TRBD2 for D (5 bases). V gave up 3 bases and J gave up 3 bases, with 17 bases separating them. In germline, CDR1 is MNHEY, CDR2 SMNVEV (reference sequence). This CDR3 comprises 16 residues. In DNA, the CDR3 is TGTGCCAGCAGTTTGCGGGTCGGATATACCAAAGAGACCCAGTACTTC. Translating gives CASSLRVGYTKETQYF.